One sample yielded the 24 T cell receptor beta chains listed below, sequenced in a study of shared clonotypes between healthy human individuals (TCRdb year 2020). The library was produced with the immunoSEQ multiplex PCR assay. Here the immuneACCESS table is served through TCRdb, limited to in-frame sequences with V and J called. Missing clones are a known gap in these copies; in checked studies unresolved V genes cover under half, and the rest lacks a known reason. This sample gives millions of clones in total; 85% to 95% of them show up just once. In total, the top ten clones hold 0.9% to 1.4% of the sample. CD8 naive samples were obtained by positive selection for CCR7 among CD45RO-negative cells, yielding a CD45RA+CCR7+ population from which TemRA cells were excluded. What was sequenced was naive CD8+ T cells sorted from blood. The sample's cell subset or site label is to be understood as: CD45RA+CCR7+. The receptors shown here come from a man between 18 and 29 years old in good health.

Comments on this clone: Within the sample, other DNA sequences also encode this same CDR3. The V gene is TRBV5-1, the J gene TRBJ2-7; D is possibly TRBD1 or TRBD2 (5 bases each). Germline CDR1 is SGHRS and CDR2 is YFSETQ. The CDR3 has 13 residues. Trimming pared 0 bases from V and 3 bases from J, leaving 7 bases between. The DNA for the CDR3 is TGCGCCAGCAGCTTGGTGGGGGACTACGAGCAGTACTTC. It specifies CASSLVGDYEQYF.

Comments on this clone: This sample also contains other DNA sequences that code for the same CDR3. This chain joins TRBV30 and TRBJ2-7; D is possibly TRBD1 or TRBD2 (5 bases each). This CDR3 spans 13 amino acids. Trimming took 1 base from V and 2 from J, leaving 9 bases between them. Germline lookup yields CDR1 GTSNPN and CDR2 SVGIG (reference sequence). The CDR3 DNA is TGTGCCTGGAGTGCTCAGGGAGCCTACGAGCAGTACTTC. Residues: CAWSAQGAYEQYF.

The V gene is TRBV10-3, the J gene TRBJ2-7; 9 nucleotides line up with TRBD1. Germline values: CDR1 ENHRY, CDR2 SYGVKD. This CDR3 is 15 amino acids long. V lost 3 bases to trimming and J lost 5 bases; unmatched junction nucleotides: 8. For the CDR3, the DNA is TGTGCCATCAGTGACGGGACAGGGTCAATGCACGAGCAGTACTTC. Protein: CAISDGTGSMHEQYF.

This clone was recorded only once. The J gene is TRBJ1-2, the V gene TRBV28; D may be TRBD1 (5 bases). V lost 6 bases and J 4 bases, leaving 18 bases between the germline ends. Germline-derived CDR1 and CDR2 are MDHEN and SYDVKM. The CDR3 loop spans 15 amino acids. CDR3 sequence (DNA): TGTGCCAGCAGGGAAGTCCTCCAGGGCCTCTATGGCTACACCTTC. Protein product: CASREVLQGLYGYTF.

The gene calls are TRBV19 and TRBJ1-4, with D uncertain. CDR1 and CDR2 (germline): LNHDA, SQIVND (reference sequence). The V end lost 7 bases, the J end lost 2 bases, and 14 bases lay between the germline ends. The CDR3 totals 15 residues. Here the CDR3 reads CASTDVLSTNEKLFF. DNA of the CDR3: TGTGCCAGTACCGACGTTTTGTCCACTAATGAAAAACTGTTTTTT.

This chain joins TRBV11-2 and TRBJ1-1, with unresolved D. The germline CDR1 and CDR2 sequences are SGHAT and FQNNGV. CDR3 length: 13 residues. V lost 1 base, J lost 7 bases, and 10 bases lay in between. The CDR3 region is CASSLAPGVEAFF. The CDR3 nucleotides are TGTGCCAGCAGCTTAGCCCCAGGAGTTGAAGCTTTCTTT.

The genes are TRBV9 and TRBJ1-3, with D uncertain. Germline V gives CDR1 SGDLS, CDR2 YYNGEE. CDR3 length: 17 amino acids. V was pared by 0 bases and J by 2 bases, with 15 bases between. CDR3 coding DNA: TGTGCCAGCAGCGTAGGTTCGGTAGGGTTTACTGGAAACACCATATATTTT. It encodes CASSVGSVGFTGNTIYF.

This clone has just a few counts. V usage is TRBV6-5 and J usage is TRBJ1-1, with TRBD1 as a possible D gene (5 bases). The CDR3 is 13 amino acids. Germline CDR1 is MNHEY and CDR2 is SVGAGI. V was shortened by 7 bases and J by 0 bases, with 9 bases between the two germline ends. In DNA form, the CDR3 reads TGTGCCAGCAATTCAGGGTTGAACACTGAAGCTTTCTTT. This encodes CASNSGLNTEAFF.

The chain links TRBV27 to TRBJ2-2; 7 nucleotides align to TRBD2. The CDR3 runs 15 residues. Germline V gene data show CDR1 as MNHEY and CDR2 as SMNVEV (reference sequence). The trim removed 1 base at V and 4 bases at J, leaving 3 bases unmatched. This CDR3 is CASSLYLAATGELFF. The CDR3 nucleotides are TGTGCCAGCAGTTTATACCTAGCGGCCACCGGGGAGCTGTTTTTT.

V usage is TRBV5-6 and J usage is TRBJ2-2; TRBD1 matches 7 bases. V was clipped by 4 bases and J by 4 bases; unmatched bases: 7. CDR3 length: 15 amino acids. The germline CDR1 and CDR2 sequences are SGHDT and YYEEEE. The chain's CDR3 is CASSEWDSPTGELFF. The CDR3 DNA follows: TGTGCCAGCAGCGAATGGGACAGCCCCACCGGGGAGCTGTTTTTT.

V and J are TRBV6-4 and TRBJ1-5; a possible D gene is TRBD1 (6 bases). Trimming removed 3 bases from V and 2 bases from J, with 17 bases in between. There are 17 residues in the CDR3. Germline CDR1 MRHNA, CDR2 SNTAGT. The CDR3: CASSEPTGMSRNQPQHF. In nucleotides, the CDR3 is TGTGCCAGCAGTGAACCAACAGGGATGTCCCGCAATCAGCCCCAGCATTTT.

This clone was seen once. Other DNA sequences of this sample code for an identical CDR3. The chain combines TRBV18 with TRBJ1-1; the match to TRBD1 covers 9 bases. Per germline, CDR1 KGHSH and CDR2 LQKENI. V dropped 2 bases and J dropped 5; count of bases not matched to a gene: 6. This CDR3 region has 15 residues. CDR3 region: CASSPEDRGGTEAFF. The CDR3 DNA reads as TGTGCCAGCTCACCAGAGGACAGGGGCGGTACTGAAGCTTTCTTT.

The chain combines TRBV30 with TRBJ1-4; unclear D gene. CDR3 size: 12 residues. V shed 3 bases and J shed 4 bases, with 6 bases lying between them. Germline V gives CDR1 GTSNPN, CDR2 SVGIG (reference sequence). In nucleotides, the CDR3 is TGTGCCTGGAGGTCTCTTAATGAAAAACTGTTTTTT. As protein: CAWRSLNEKLFF.

V usage is TRBV9 and J usage is TRBJ1-2; D perhaps matches TRBD1 (5 bases). Germline CDR1 SGDLS, CDR2 YYNGEE. V lost 0 bases to trimming and J lost 4 bases, with 13 bases between them. The CDR3 totals 15 residues. CDR3 bases: TGTGCCAGCAGCGTAGGTGGGGGGACCTCCTATGGCTACACCTTC. Residues: CASSVGGGTSYGYTF.

The V gene is TRBV25-1, the J gene TRBJ1-1; unclear D gene. The CDR3 is 14 amino acids. Germline CDR1 and CDR2: MGHDK and SYGVNS. Trimming stripped 3 bases from V and 1 base from J, with 9 bases between. The CDR3 here is CASSDLGENTEAFF. The CDR3 region has the DNA TGTGCCAGCAGTGATCTCGGGGAGAACACTGAAGCTTTCTTT.

The chain recombines TRBV5-4 with TRBJ2-3; D perhaps matches TRBD2 (5 bases). Deletions cut 3 bases from V and 5 bases from J, with 10 bases between. CDR1 and CDR2 from the germline V gene are SGHNT and YYREEE (reference sequence). The CDR3 covers 13 residues. CDR3 nucleotide sequence: TGTGCCAGCAGCTCTCCCCGGGGAGATACGCAGTATTTT. Translation: CASSSPRGDTQYF.

The V gene is TRBV29-1, the J gene TRBJ1-1; possibly TRBD1 for D (5 bases). Between the trimmed V and J ends, which lost 0 bases and 1 base, there was a span of 15 bases. CDR3 length equals 16 residues. Germline V gives CDR1 SQVTM, CDR2 ANQGSEA. The chain's CDR3 is CSVEDWPGLENTEAFF. In DNA form, the CDR3 reads TGCAGCGTTGAAGATTGGCCAGGGTTGGAGAACACTGAAGCTTTCTTT.

This sequence joins TRBV5-8 and TRBJ2-5; D is possibly TRBD1 or TRBD2 (6 bases each). This CDR3 spans 14 amino acids. V lost 6 bases to trimming and J lost 0 bases, with 12 bases between them. The germline CDR1 and CDR2 sequences are SGHTS and YDEGEE. The DNA for the CDR3 is TGTGCCAGCACCCCGGGGGACAACCAAGAGACCCAGTACTTC. Amino acid sequence: CASTPGDNQETQYF.

The chain recombines TRBV10-2 with TRBJ2-2, with D perhaps matching TRBD2 (5 bases). Germline V gives CDR1 WSHSY, CDR2 SAAADI. This CDR3 has 18 amino acids. The V end lost 1 base, the J end lost 2 bases, and 17 bases lay between the germline ends. This CDR3 is CASSEFLSLAGNTGELFF. The CDR3 DNA reads as TGCGCCAGCAGTGAGTTTTTATCGCTAGCAGGAAACACCGGGGAGCTGTTTTTT.

The rearrangement joins TRBV10-1 to TRBJ2-1, with D possibly matching TRBD2 (6 bases). The CDR3 is made up of 15 amino acids. V lost 1 base, J lost 5 bases, and 12 bases lay in between. Germline loops: CDR1 WNHNN, CDR2 SYGVQD (reference sequence). CDR3 protein: CASSEWSSGDNEQFF. The CDR3 coding sequence is TGCGCCAGCAGTGAGTGGAGTAGCGGAGACAATGAGCAGTTCTTC.

The DNA of the CDR3 is TGTGCCAGCAGCTCCCAACTCTTCCAAGAGACCCAGTACTTC. Encoded protein: CASSSQLFQETQYF. The chain joins TRBV7-8 to TRBJ2-5; D is unresolved. Germline CDR1 is SGHVS and CDR2 is FQNEAQ. V dropped 4 bases and J dropped 1 base, with 10 bases sitting between them. The CDR3 has 14 amino acids.

The count of this clone is one. The chain is built from TRBV13 and TRBJ2-7; 8 bases are a match to TRBD1. This CDR3 has 15 amino acids. Germline CDR1 and CDR2: PRHDT and FYEKMQ (reference sequence). Germline trimming cut 5 bases from V and 1 base from J; bases unmatched to any gene: 7. The CDR3 loop is CASSLRTGPSYEQYF. The DNA of the CDR3 is TGTGCCAGCAGCCTTCGGACAGGGCCTTCCTACGAGCAGTACTTC.

The J gene is TRBJ2-3, the V gene TRBV19; no firm D call. The CDR3 runs 14 residues. Germline CDR1 reads LNHDA; CDR2 reads SQIVND (reference sequence). Trimming cost V 5 bases and J 1 base, with 10 bases left between them. Here the CDR3 DNA reads TGTGCCAGTAGTCCAATGGATCGCACAGATACGCAGTATTTT. Its translation is CASSPMDRTDTQYF. Together with reference TRBV19 and TRBJ2-3, the CDR3 gives the full variable domain: DGGITQSPKYLFRKEGQNVTLSCEQNLNHDAMYWYRQDPGQGLRLIYYSQIVNDFQKGDIAEGYSVSREKKESFPLTVTSAQKNPTAFYLCASSPMDRTDTQYFGPGTRLTVL.

The chain combines TRBV18 with TRBJ2-7; 7 bases are shared with TRBD1. After removal of 2 bases from V and 1 base from J, the junction contained 11 bases not matched to a gene. This CDR3 is 17 amino acids long. CDR1 KGHSH and CDR2 LQKENI come from the germline V gene. The CDR3 sequence is CASSPIGEGAQSYEQYF. CDR3 nucleotide sequence: TGTGCCAGCTCACCAATAGGAGAGGGGGCTCAGTCCTACGAGCAGTACTTC.